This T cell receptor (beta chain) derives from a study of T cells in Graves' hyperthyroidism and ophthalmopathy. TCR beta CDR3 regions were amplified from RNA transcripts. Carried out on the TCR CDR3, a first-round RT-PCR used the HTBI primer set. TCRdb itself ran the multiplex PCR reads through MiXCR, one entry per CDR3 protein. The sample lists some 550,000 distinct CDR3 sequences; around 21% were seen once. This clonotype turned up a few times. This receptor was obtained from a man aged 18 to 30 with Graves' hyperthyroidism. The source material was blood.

The CDR3 loop is CASSLWDRDRYTF. CDR3 sequence (DNA): TGTGCCAGCAGTTTATGGGACAGGGACCGCTACACCTTC. The chain recombines TRBV28 with TRBJ1-2; 8 bases match TRBD1. V was pared by 0 bases and J by 9 bases, with 3 bases of the junction left unmatched. There are 13 residues in the CDR3. Germline-derived CDR1 and CDR2 are MDHEN and SYDVKM.